These 4 T cell receptor beta chains were all obtained from the same sample, sequenced in a study of blood T cell repertoires in COVID-19. Sequencing used immunoSEQ multiplex PCR; TCRdb keeps in-frame clones, though not all of them. The data show 200,000 to 250,000 clones, with roughly 91% seen just once and approximately 4.2% held by the top ten. The sequenced sample consisted of PBMCs or T cells enriched from blood (not recorded which). Receptors were obtained from a woman aged 25 to 39 who had recovered from COVID-19.

This rearrangement joins TRBV5-5 to TRBJ1-2, with 8 bases that match TRBD1. The germline CDR1 and CDR2 sequences are SGHKS and YYEKEE (reference sequence). The junction had 9 bases not matched to a gene; V was cut back by 0 bases and J by 2 bases. CDR3 size: 17 residues. CDR3 amino acids: CASSLAATGARNYGYTF. In nucleotides, the CDR3 is TGTGCCAGCAGCTTGGCCGCGACAGGGGCGAGGAACTATGGCTACACCTTC.

This clone occurred a few times. This chain links TRBV28 with TRBJ1-4, with no clear D. V was trimmed by 7 bases and J by 0 bases, leaving 15 bases between them. Germline V CDR1 and CDR2: MDHEN, SYDVKM. This CDR3 is built from 16 residues. CDR3 amino acids: CASTAPRTTTNEKLFF. The CDR3 DNA is TGTGCCAGCACCGCCCCACGGACTACAACTAATGAAAAACTGTTTTTT.

The J gene is TRBJ1-1, the V gene TRBV9; D remains unclear. This CDR3 region has 13 residues. Looked up from germline, CDR1 is SGDLS and CDR2 is YYNGEE. Trimming removed 3 bases from V and 4 bases from J, with 10 bases in between. CDR3 DNA: TGTGCCAGCAGCGCCCAGTCGGGCACTGAAGCTTTCTTT. It is translated as CASSAQSGTEAFF.

V gene TRBV11-2 combines with J gene TRBJ2-1, with TRBD2 identical over 8 bases. CDR1 is SGHAT and CDR2 is FQNNGV in the germline V gene. Unmatched junction bases numbered 16, after V lost 3 bases and J lost 9 bases. The CDR3 consists of 17 residues. In nucleotides, the CDR3 is TGTGCCAGCAGCTTCCGAATCCGGGAGGGCTCCCTAGGTGAGCAGTTCTTC. It yields the protein CASSFRIREGSLGEQFF.